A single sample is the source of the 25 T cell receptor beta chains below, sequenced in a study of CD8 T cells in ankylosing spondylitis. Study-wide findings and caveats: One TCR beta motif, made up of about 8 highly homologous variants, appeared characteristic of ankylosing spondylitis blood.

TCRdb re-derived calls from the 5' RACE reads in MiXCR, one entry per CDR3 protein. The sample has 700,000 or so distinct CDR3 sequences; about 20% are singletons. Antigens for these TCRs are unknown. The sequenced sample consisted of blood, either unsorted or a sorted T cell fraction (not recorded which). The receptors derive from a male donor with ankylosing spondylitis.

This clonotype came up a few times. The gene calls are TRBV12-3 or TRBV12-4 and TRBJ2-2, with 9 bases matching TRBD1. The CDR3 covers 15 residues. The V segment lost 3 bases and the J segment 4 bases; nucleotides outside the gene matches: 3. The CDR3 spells CASSFGQGSTGELFF. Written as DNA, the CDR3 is TGTGCCAGCAGTTTTGGACAGGGGAGCACCGGGGAGCTGTTTTTT.

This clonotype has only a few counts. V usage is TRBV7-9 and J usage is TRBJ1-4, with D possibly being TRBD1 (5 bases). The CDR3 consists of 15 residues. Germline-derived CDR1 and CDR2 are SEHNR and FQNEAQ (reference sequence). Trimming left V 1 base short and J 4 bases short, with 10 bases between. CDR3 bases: TGTGCCAGCAGCTTAGAGGGGACGATTAATGAAAAACTGTTTTTT. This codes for CASSLEGTINEKLFF.

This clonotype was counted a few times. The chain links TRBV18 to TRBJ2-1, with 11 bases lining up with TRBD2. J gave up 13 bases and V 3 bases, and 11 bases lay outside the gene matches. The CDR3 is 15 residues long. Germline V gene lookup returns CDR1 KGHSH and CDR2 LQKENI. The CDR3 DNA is TGTGCCAGCTCACCCATGCTAGCGGGAGGATATGGACAGTTCTTC. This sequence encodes CASSPMLAGGYGQFF.

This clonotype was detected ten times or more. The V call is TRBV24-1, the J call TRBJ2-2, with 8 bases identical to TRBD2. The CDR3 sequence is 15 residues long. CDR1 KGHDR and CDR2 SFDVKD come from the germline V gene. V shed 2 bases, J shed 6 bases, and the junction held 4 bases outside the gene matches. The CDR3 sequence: CATSDSGTRSGELFF. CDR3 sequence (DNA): TGTGCCACCAGTGATTCCGGGACTAGATCCGGGGAGCTGTTTTTT.

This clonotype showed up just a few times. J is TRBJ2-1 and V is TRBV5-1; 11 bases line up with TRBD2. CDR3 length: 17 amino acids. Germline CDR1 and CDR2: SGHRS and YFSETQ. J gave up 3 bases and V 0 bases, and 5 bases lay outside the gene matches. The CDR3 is CASSLGPGTSGYNEQFF. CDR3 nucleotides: TGCGCCAGCAGCTTGGGACCCGGGACTAGCGGCTACAATGAGCAGTTCTTC. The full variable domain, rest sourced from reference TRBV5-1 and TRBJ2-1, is KAGVTQTPRYLIKTRGQQVTLSCSPISGHRSVSWYQQTPGQGLQFLFEYFSETQRNKGNFPGRFSGRQFSNSRSEMNVSTLELGDSALYLCASSLGPGTSGYNEQFFGPGTRLTVL.

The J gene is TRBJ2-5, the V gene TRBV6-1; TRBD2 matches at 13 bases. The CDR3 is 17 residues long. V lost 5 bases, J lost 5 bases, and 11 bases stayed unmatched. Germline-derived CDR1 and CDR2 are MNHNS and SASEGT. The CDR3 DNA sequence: TGTGCCAGCAGTCAGACTAGCGGGGGGCCCCCTTATGAGACCCAGTACTTC. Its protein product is CASSQTSGGPPYETQYF.

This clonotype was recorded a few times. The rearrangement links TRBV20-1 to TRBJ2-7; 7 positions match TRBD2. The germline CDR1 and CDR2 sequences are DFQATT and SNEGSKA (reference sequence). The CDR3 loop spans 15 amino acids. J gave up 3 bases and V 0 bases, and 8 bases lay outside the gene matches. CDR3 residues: CSARDLREKLYEQYF. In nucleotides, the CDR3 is TGCAGTGCTAGAGATCTGCGGGAGAAGCTCTACGAGCAGTACTTC.

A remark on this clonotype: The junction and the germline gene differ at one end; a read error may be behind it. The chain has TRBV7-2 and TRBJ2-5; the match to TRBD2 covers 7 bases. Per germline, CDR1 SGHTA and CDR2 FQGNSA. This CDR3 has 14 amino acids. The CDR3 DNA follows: TGTGCCAGCAGCCCAACGAGGGAGTTGAGCGGGGTTAGGTTC. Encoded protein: CASSPTRELSGVRF.

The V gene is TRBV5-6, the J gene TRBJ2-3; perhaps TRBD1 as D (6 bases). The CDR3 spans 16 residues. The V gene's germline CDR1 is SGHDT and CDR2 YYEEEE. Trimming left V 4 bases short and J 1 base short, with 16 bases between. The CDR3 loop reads CASSPRGWYGTDTQYF. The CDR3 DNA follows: TGTGCCAGCAGCCCTAGGGGGTGGTATGGCACAGATACGCAGTATTTT.

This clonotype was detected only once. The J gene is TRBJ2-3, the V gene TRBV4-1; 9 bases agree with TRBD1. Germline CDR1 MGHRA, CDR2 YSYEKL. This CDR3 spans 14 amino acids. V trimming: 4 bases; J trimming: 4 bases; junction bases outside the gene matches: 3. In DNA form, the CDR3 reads TGCGCCAGCAGCCCTGGGACAGGGTCAGATACGCAGTATTTT. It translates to CASSPGTGSDTQYF.

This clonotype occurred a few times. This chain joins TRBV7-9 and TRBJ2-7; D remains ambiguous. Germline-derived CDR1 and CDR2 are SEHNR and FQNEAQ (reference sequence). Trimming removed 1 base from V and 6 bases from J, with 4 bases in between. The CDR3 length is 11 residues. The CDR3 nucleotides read TGTGCCAGCAGCTTAGATTTCGAGCAGTACTTC. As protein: CASSLDFEQYF.

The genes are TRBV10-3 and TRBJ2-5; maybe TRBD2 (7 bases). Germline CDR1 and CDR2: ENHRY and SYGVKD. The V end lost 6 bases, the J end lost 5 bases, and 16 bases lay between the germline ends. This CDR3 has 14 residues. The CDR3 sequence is CAISGRGGPETQYF. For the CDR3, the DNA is TGTGCCATCAGCGGAAGGGGGGGGCCTGAGACCCAGTACTTC.

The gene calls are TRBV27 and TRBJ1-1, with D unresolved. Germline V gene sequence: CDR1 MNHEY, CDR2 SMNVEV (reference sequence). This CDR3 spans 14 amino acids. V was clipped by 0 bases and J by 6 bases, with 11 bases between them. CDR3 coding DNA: TGTGCCAGCAGTTTATCGCGGGGTGGCTCTGAAGCTTTCTTT. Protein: CASSLSRGGSEAFF.

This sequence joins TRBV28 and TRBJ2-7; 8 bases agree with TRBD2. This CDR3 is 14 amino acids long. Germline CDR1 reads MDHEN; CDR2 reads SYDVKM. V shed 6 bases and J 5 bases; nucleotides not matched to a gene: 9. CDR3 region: CASSLSAGVNEQYF. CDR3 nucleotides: TGTGCCAGCAGCCTCTCAGCGGGAGTGAACGAGCAGTACTTC.

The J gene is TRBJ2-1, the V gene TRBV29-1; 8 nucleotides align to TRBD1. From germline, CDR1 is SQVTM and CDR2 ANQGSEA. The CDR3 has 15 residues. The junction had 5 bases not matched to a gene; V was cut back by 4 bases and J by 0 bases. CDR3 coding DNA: TGCAGCGTTGTTATAGGACAGGGCTCCTACAATGAGCAGTTCTTC. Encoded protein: CSVVIGQGSYNEQFF.

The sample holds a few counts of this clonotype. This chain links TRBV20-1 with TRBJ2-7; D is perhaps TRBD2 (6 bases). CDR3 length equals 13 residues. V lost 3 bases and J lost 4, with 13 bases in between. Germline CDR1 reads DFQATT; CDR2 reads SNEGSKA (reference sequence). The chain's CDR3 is CSASHGGEYEQYF. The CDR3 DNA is TGCAGTGCTAGCCACGGGGGAGAGTACGAGCAGTACTTC.

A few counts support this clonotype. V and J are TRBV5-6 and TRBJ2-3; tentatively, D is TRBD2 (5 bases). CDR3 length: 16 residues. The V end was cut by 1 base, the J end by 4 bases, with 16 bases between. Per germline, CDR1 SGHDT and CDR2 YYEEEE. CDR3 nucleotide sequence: TGTGCCAGCAGCTTGTTTCTGGGAGTAAGCGCAGATACGCAGTATTTT. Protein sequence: CASSLFLGVSADTQYF.

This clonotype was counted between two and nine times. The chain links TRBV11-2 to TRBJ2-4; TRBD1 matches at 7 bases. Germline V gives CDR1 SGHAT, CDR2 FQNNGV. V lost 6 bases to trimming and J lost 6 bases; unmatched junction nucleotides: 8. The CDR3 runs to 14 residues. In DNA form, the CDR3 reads TGTGCCAGCAGTCCGCGCGACAGGGCAAACATTCAGTACTTC. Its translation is CASSPRDRANIQYF.

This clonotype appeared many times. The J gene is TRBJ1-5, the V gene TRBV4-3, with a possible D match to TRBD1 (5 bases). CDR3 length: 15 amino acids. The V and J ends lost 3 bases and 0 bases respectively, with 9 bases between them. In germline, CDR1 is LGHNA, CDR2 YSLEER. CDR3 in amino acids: CASSQGLYSNQPQHF. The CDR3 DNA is TGCGCCAGCAGCCAGGGACTGTATAGCAATCAGCCCCAGCATTTT.

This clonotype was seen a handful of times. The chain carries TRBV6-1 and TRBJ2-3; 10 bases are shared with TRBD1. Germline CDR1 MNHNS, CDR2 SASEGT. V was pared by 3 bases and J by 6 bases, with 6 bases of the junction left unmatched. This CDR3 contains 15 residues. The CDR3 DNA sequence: TGTGCCAGCAGTGAGAGGACAGGGGGGTTGGATACGCAGTATTTT. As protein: CASSERTGGLDTQYF.

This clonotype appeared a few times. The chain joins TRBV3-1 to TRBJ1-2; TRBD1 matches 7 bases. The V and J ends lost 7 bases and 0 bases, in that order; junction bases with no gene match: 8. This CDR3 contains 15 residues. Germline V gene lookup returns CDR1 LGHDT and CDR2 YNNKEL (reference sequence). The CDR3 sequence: CASTQGQNTNYGYTF. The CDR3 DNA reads TGTGCCAGCACCCAGGGACAGAACACTAACTATGGCTACACCTTC.

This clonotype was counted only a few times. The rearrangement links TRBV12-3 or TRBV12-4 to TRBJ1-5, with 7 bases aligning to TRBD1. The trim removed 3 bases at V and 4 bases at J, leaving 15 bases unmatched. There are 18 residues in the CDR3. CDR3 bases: TGTGCCAGCAGTTTCGGTCAAGGGGGCTATAAGGGGAATCAGCCCCAGCATTTT. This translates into CASSFGQGGYKGNQPQHF.

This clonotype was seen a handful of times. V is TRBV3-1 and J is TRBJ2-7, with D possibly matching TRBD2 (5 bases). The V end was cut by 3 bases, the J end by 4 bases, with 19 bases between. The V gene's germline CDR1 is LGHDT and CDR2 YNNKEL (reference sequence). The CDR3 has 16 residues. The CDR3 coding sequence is TGTGCCAGCAGCCAGTCTGCGGGTGTGAGGGATTACGAGCAGTACTTC. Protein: CASSQSAGVRDYEQYF.

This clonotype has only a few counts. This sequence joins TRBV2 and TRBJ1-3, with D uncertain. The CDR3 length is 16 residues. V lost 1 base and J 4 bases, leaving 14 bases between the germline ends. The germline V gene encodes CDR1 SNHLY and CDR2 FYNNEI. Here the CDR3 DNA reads TGTGCCAGCAGTGAAGATTATTCACCTTTGGGAAACACCATATATTTT. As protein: CASSEDYSPLGNTIYF.

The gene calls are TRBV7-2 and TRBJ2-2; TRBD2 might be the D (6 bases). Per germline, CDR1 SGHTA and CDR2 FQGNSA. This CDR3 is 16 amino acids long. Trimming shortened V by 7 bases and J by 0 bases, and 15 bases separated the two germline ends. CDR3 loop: CASTSRAGTNTGELFF. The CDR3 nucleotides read TGTGCCAGCACCTCCCGGGCGGGGACGAACACCGGGGAGCTGTTTTTT.